This T cell receptor beta chain derives from a study of T cell responses to AZD1222 COVID-19 vaccine. Clones were sequenced by immunoSEQ multiplex PCR, and TCRdb holds only the in-frame ones, with some missing. The sample carries 40,000 to 65,000 clones, roughly 83% recorded once. Germline CDR1 is SEHNR and CDR2 is FQNEAQ (reference sequence). This CDR3 is 16 amino acids long. J lost 2 bases, V lost 4 bases, and 8 bases had no gene match. This specimen was peripheral blood, taken on day 0 of AZD1222 vaccination. The TCR originated in an adult in good health. The chain uses TRBV7-9 and TRBJ2-7, with TRBD2 identical over 10 bases. The CDR3 DNA is TGTGCCAGCAGCTCGGCCTGGACTAGCGGAACCTACGAGCAGTACTTC. Its translation is CASSSAWTSGTYEQYF.